The 15 T cell receptor beta chains below come from one sample, sequenced in a study of CD4 T cells in relation to SARS-CoV-2 and coronaviruses. Which antigens these TCRs recognize remains unknown. The repertoire was sequenced with immunoSEQ multiplex PCR; TCRdb's copy has only in-frame clones and lacks some. The table has 43,000 or so clones, roughly 80% seen once. Sequenced material: naive CD4+ T cells from PBMCs, cultured in vitro. Described subset: naive CD4+ T cells isolated by negative enrichment. Receptors originate from an adult with COVID-19.

In its sample, this clone was seen a few times. V gene TRBV27 combines with J gene TRBJ2-7; 9 nucleotides align to TRBD2. Germline values: CDR1 MNHEY, CDR2 SMNVEV (reference sequence). The J segment lost 4 bases and the V segment lost 5 bases, leaving 3 bases of the junction unmatched. The CDR3 totals 13 residues. Here the CDR3 DNA reads TGTGCCAGCAGTCGACTAGCGGAATACGAGCAGTACTTC. The encoded protein is CASSRLAEYEQYF.

The rearrangement joins TRBV19 to TRBJ2-3; tentatively, D is TRBD2 (5 bases). There are 13 residues in the CDR3. V was pared by 3 bases and J by 7 bases, with 11 bases between. CDR1 is LNHDA and CDR2 is SQIVND in the germline V gene (reference sequence). The CDR3 DNA reads as TGTGCCAGTAGTATGAGGTCGGGAAATACGCAGTATTTT. It yields the protein CASSMRSGNTQYF.

This chain uses TRBV13 with TRBJ1-2; D is uncertain. Germline CDR1 and CDR2: PRHDT and FYEKMQ (reference sequence). This CDR3 has 15 amino acids. With 7 bases removed from V and 2 bases from J, the gap between germline ends came to 17 bases. Here the CDR3 DNA reads TGTGCCAGCACCGTCTTACCCCCCAGGAACTATGGCTACACCTTC. Its translation: CASTVLPPRNYGYTF.

The chain uses TRBV29-1 and TRBJ1-2; 10 bases fit TRBD1. Germline CDR1 and CDR2: SQVTM and ANQGSEA. This CDR3 contains 12 residues. Trimming took 8 bases from V and 6 from J; bases not matched to a gene: 6. The CDR3 loop reads CSTRGQGDGYTF. CDR3 DNA: TGCAGCACCCGAGGACAGGGGGATGGCTACACCTTC.

V is TRBV4-1 and J is TRBJ2-6; perhaps D is TRBD1 or TRBD2 (6 bases each). The CDR3 extends over 19 amino acids. Germline V lookup: CDR1 MGHRA, CDR2 YSYEKL. Between the trimmed V and J ends, which lost 2 bases and 5 bases, there was a span of 22 bases. CDR3 bases: TGCGCCAGCAGCCAAAGTTCAGTTCGGGGGCCTCGGTGGGCCAACGTCCTGACTTTC. Its translation: CASSQSSVRGPRWANVLTF.

The rearrangement links TRBV10-3 to TRBJ2-1; 12 nucleotides line up with TRBD2. CDR3 length: 16 residues. V trimming: 5 bases; J trimming: 8 bases; junction bases outside the gene matches: 10. Germline V gives CDR1 ENHRY, CDR2 SYGVKD. As DNA, the CDR3 is TGTGCCATCAGTCGGTTGACTAGCGGGAGTTTGGATGAGCAGTTCTTC. Amino acid sequence: CAISRLTSGSLDEQFF.

This clone appeared once. The chain recombines TRBV29-1 with TRBJ2-1; 8 positions match TRBD1. This CDR3 contains 14 residues. Per the germline V gene, CDR1 is SQVTM and CDR2 is ANQGSEA. Unmatched junction bases numbered 9, after V lost 3 bases and J lost 8 bases. This CDR3 reads CSVDSYDRGYEQFF. The CDR3 region has the DNA TGCAGCGTTGACTCCTATGACAGGGGCTATGAGCAGTTCTTC.

The chain couples TRBV6-5 to TRBJ1-5; no definite D call. This CDR3 is built from 13 residues. The V gene lost 7 bases and the J gene lost 4 bases, with 11 bases spanning the gap. Germline loops: CDR1 MNHEY, CDR2 SVGAGI. CDR3 sequence (DNA): TGTGCCAGCACCCGGGTTGCGAATCAGCCCCAGCATTTT. This sequence encodes CASTRVANQPQHF.

The chain links TRBV7-2 to TRBJ2-7; TRBD2 matches 9 bases. J gave up 0 bases and V 6 bases, and 9 bases lay outside the gene matches. CDR1 and CDR2 from the germline V gene are SGHTA and FQGNSA. The CDR3 is made up of 16 amino acids. The CDR3 DNA reads as TGTGCCAGCAGTGGGGTAGGAGCGGGAGGCTCCTACGAGCAGTACTTC. It specifies CASSGVGAGGSYEQYF.

The sample holds a few counts of this clone. The CDR3 DNA follows: TGCGCCAGCAGCTTTCCATCAGATACGCAGTATTTT. The encoded protein is CASSFPSDTQYF. The J gene is TRBJ2-3, the V gene TRBV5-1, with D uncertain. Between the trimmed V and J ends, which lost 2 bases and 4 bases, there was a span of 5 bases. This CDR3 contains 12 residues. From germline, CDR1 is SGHRS and CDR2 YFSETQ.

V usage is TRBV2 and J usage is TRBJ2-3, with TRBD2 identical over 8 bases. There are 14 residues in the CDR3. Losses at the gene ends were 7 bases for V and 2 bases for J; bases not matched to a gene: 5. Germline V CDR1 and CDR2: SNHLY, FYNNEI. The CDR3 nucleotides are TGTGCCAGCATTCTAGCGGGTCTCACAGATACGCAGTATTTT. The encoded protein is CASILAGLTDTQYF.

The chain uses TRBV10-3 and TRBJ2-1, with D possibly being TRBD1 (5 bases). Germline V gives CDR1 ENHRY, CDR2 SYGVKD. The germline V and J ends were trimmed by 1 base and 7 bases, with 14 bases remaining between them. The CDR3 length is 15 residues. The CDR3 DNA reads TGTGCCATCAGTGAGTGGGGCCCCCAAGCAAATGAGCAGTTCTTC. Amino acids: CAISEWGPQANEQFF.

This chain joins TRBV6-1 and TRBJ2-5; weak D call: TRBD2 (7 bases). V gave up 2 bases and J gave up 5 bases, with 15 bases separating them. CDR1 is MNHNS and CDR2 is SASEGT in the germline V gene. This CDR3 has 15 amino acids. The CDR3 here is CASSESRGARETQYF. The CDR3 nucleotides read TGTGCCAGCAGTGAATCTCGGGGGGCGCGGGAGACCCAGTACTTC.

This clone was counted a few times. The V and J genes are TRBV5-4 and TRBJ2-5; either TRBD1 or TRBD2 may fit D (5 bases each). The CDR3 is made up of 13 amino acids. Germline assignment: CDR1 SGHNT and CDR2 YYREEE (reference sequence). Trimming stripped 5 bases from V and 2 bases from J, with 10 bases between. The DNA of the CDR3 is TGTGCCAGCAGGTCGGGACGGCAAGAGACCCAGTACTTC. Amino acids: CASRSGRQETQYF. The entire variable domain, with the rest obtained from reference TRBV5-4 and TRBJ2-5, is as follows: ETGVTQSPTHLIKTRGQQVTLRCSSQSGHNTVSWYQQALGQGPQFIFQYYREEENGRGNFPPRFSGLQFPNYSSELNVNALELDDSALYLCASRSGRQETQYFGPGTRLLVL.

This rearrangement joins TRBV19 to TRBJ2-2; D gene unclear. Trimming stripped 5 bases from V and 0 bases from J, with 13 bases between. Germline V gene data show CDR1 as LNHDA and CDR2 as SQIVND (reference sequence). The CDR3 has 16 residues. This CDR3 reads CASSRYLASNTGELFF. CDR3 coding DNA: TGTGCCAGTAGTCGCTACTTAGCATCGAACACCGGGGAGCTGTTTTTT. Full variable domain (rest looked up from reference TRBV19 and TRBJ2-2): DGGITQSPKYLFRKEGQNVTLSCEQNLNHDAMYWYRQDPGQGLRLIYYSQIVNDFQKGDIAEGYSVSREKKESFPLTVTSAQKNPTAFYLCASSRYLASNTGELFFGEGSRLTVL.